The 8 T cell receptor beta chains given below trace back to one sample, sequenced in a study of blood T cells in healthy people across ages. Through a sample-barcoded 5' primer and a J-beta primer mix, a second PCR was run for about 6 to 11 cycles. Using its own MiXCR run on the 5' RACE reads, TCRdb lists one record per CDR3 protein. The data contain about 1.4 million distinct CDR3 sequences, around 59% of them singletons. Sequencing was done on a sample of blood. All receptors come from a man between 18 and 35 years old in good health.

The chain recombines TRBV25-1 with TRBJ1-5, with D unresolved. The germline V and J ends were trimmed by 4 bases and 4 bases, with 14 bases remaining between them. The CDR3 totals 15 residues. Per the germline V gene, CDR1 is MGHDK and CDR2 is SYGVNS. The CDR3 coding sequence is TGTGCCAGCAGTGTAGGTAGGGCCGGGAATCAGCCCCAGCATTTT. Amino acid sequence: CASSVGRAGNQPQHF.

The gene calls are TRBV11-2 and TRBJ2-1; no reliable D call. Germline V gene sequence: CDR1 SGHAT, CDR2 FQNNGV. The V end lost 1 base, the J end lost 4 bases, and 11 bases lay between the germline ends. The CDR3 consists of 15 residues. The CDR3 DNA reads TGTGCCAGCAGCTTAGTTGGTAGACCTTACAATGAGCAGTTCTTC. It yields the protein CASSLVGRPYNEQFF.

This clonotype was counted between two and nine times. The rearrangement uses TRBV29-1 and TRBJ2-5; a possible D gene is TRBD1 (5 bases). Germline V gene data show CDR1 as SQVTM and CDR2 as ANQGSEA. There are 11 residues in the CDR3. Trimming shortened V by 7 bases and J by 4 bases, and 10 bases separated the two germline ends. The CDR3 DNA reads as TGCAGCGCCGACAGCCCAGAGACCCAGTACTTC. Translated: CSADSPETQYF.

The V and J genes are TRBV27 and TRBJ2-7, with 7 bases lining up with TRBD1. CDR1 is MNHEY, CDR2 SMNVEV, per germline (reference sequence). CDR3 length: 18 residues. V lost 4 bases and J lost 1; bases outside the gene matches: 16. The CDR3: CASSSSSINRDRSYEQYF. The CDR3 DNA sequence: TGTGCCAGCAGTTCCTCCTCCATAAACCGGGACAGATCCTACGAGCAGTACTTC.

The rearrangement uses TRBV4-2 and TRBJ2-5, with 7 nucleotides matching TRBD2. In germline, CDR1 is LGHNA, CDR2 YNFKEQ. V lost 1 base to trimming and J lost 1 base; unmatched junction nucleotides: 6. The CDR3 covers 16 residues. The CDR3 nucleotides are TGTGCCAGCAGCCAAGGGCTAGCGGACCTCCAAGAGACCCAGTACTTC. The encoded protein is CASSQGLADLQETQYF.

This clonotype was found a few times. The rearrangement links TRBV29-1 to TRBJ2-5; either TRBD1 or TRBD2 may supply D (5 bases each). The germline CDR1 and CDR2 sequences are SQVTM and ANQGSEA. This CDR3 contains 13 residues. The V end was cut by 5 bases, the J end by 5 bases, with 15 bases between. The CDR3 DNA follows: TGCAGCGTTATGAGGGGATTTCGGGAGACCCAGTACTTC. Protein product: CSVMRGFRETQYF. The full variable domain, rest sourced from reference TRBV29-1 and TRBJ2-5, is SAVISQKPSRDICQRGTSLTIQCQVDSQVTMMFWYRQQPGQSLTLIATANQGSEATYESGFVIDKFPISRPNLTFSTLTVSNMSPEDSSIYLCSVMRGFRETQYFGPGTRLLVL.

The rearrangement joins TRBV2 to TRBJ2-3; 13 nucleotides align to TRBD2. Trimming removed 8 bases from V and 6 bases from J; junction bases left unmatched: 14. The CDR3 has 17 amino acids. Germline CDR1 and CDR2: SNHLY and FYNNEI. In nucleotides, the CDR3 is TGTGCCAGCGACCCGGGACTAGCGGGGACCGGAGCGGATACGCAGTATTTT. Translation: CASDPGLAGTGADTQYF.

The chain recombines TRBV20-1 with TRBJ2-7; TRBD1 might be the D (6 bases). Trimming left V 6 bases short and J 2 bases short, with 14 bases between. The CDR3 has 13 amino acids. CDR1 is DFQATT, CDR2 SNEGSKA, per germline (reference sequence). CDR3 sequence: CSAPDRRTYEQYF. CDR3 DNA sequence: TGCAGTGCCCCAGACAGGAGAACCTACGAGCAGTACTTC.